Listed below are T cell receptor beta chains from one sample, sequenced in a study of blood T cell repertoires in COVID-19. Only in-frame clones appear in the TCRdb table, and some are missing; sequencing was by immunoSEQ multiplex PCR. This sample carries about 140,000 clones, over 75% of them seen once, and the ten largest clones take about 1.7%. Sequencing used peripheral blood. The receptor source for this set is a man between 70 and 80 years old with acute or convalescent COVID-19. CDR3s include the opening cysteine and the closing phenylalanine or tryptophan. The D gene is left open where the match is weak. Clone size is not always given. Where it is, it says once, few, many or a class for expanded clones.

size	V	J	D	CDR3	DNA
NA	TRBV19	TRBJ2-5	TRBD2	CASSIDLFRLAGEGTQYF	TGTGCCAGTAGTATAGATCTATTCCGACTAGCGGGAGAAGGAACCCAGTACTTC
NA	TRBV6-5	TRBJ1-2	NA	CASSYNGGGMTGYTF	TGTGCCAGCAGTTACAATGGGGGAGGAATGACTGGCTACACCTTC
NA	TRBV4-2	TRBJ2-3	TRBD2	CASSRDPTSPDTQYF	TGTGCCAGCAGCCGAGACCCGACTAGCCCAGATACGCAGTATTTT
once	TRBV28	TRBJ2-2	TRBD2	CASSSSLAGLNTGELFF	TGTGCCAGCAGTTCCTCATTAGCGGGACTGAACACCGGGGAGCTGTTTTTT
NA	TRBV18	TRBJ2-6	TRBD1	CASSPGTGVFSGANVLTF	TGTGCCAGCTCACCCGGGACAGGTGTATTCTCTGGGGCCAACGTCCTGACTTTC
once	TRBV30	TRBJ2-7	NA	CALQGYSYEQYF	TGTGCCCTACAGGGATACTCCTACGAGCAGTACTTC
NA	TRBV6-5	TRBJ1-6	TRBD1	CASSSRQGDNSPLHF	TGTGCCAGCAGTTCTAGACAGGGAGATAATTCACCCCTCCACTTT
NA	TRBV30	TRBJ1-4	TRBD1	CAWNRGQGNEKLFF	TGTGCCTGGAACAGGGGACAGGGTAACGAAAAACTGTTTTTT
NA	TRBV10-1	TRBJ1-1	TRBD1	CASSESGTANTEAFF	TGCGCCAGCAGTGAGTCGGGGACAGCTAACACTGAAGCTTTCTTT
NA	TRBV18	TRBJ2-7	TRBD1	CASSPPGQGDHEQYF	TGTGCCAGCTCACCACCGGGACAGGGTGACCACGAGCAGTACTTC
NA	TRBV2	TRBJ1-4	NA	CASSDGVSNEKLFF	TGTGCCAGCAGTGACGGGGTGTCTAATGAAAAACTGTTTTTT
NA	TRBV10-2	TRBJ2-7	TRBD1	CASSLGTVYEQYF	TGCGCCAGCAGTCTAGGGACAGTTTACGAGCAGTACTTC
NA	TRBV5-6	TRBJ2-1	NA	CASSLRYNEQFF	TGTGCCAGCAGCTTGCGCTACAATGAGCAGTTCTTC
NA	TRBV11-1	TRBJ2-1	NA	CASSLGSYNEQFF	TGTGCCAGCAGCTTAGGGAGCTACAATGAGCAGTTCTTC
NA	TRBV6-5	TRBJ2-7	NA	CASAENAGRQYF	TGTGCCAGCGCAGAAAACGCGGGGAGGCAGTACTTC
NA	TRBV7-9	TRBJ2-7	TRBD1	CASSLAGAGGDEQYF	TGTGCCAGCAGCTTAGCGGGTGCAGGGGGCGACGAGCAGTACTTC
NA	TRBV6-1	TRBJ2-7	NA	CASSERGQSYEQYF	TGTGCCAGCAGTGAAAGGGGCCAGTCCTACGAGCAGTACTTC
few	TRBV11-2	TRBJ1-2	NA	CASSLDRVWGYGYTF	TGTGCCAGCAGCTTAGACAGGGTCTGGGGCTATGGCTACACCTTC
NA	TRBV5-1	TRBJ2-1	TRBD2	CASSFLAGGSNEQFF	TGCGCCAGCAGCTTCCTAGCGGGAGGGTCCAATGAGCAGTTCTTC
NA	TRBV5-1	TRBJ2-3	NA	CASSFDNTDTQYF	TGCGCCAGCAGCTTCGACAACACAGATACGCAGTATTTT
NA	TRBV3-1/TRBV3-2	TRBJ2-3	NA	CASSQGGGPQYF	TGTGCCAGCAGCCAAGGAGGGGGTCCGCAGTATTTT
NA	TRBV6-5	TRBJ1-4	NA	CAAKPGSRNEKLFF	TGTGCCGCCAAACCCGGGTCAAGGAATGAAAAACTGTTTTTT
few	TRBV25-1	TRBJ2-5	TRBD1	CASSEDRGRKTQYF	TGTGCCAGCAGTGAAGACAGGGGGCGAAAGACCCAGTACTTC
NA	TRBV6-5	TRBJ2-1	TRBD2	CASSYSSGSSYNEQFF	TGTGCCAGCAGTTACTCGAGCGGGAGTTCCTACAATGAGCAGTTCTTC
NA	TRBV7-9	TRBJ1-1	NA	CASSLRVGREVVTEAFF	TGTGCCAGCAGCTTACGCGTGGGCAGGGAGGTAGTCACTGAAGCTTTCTTT
NA	TRBV27	TRBJ2-7	TRBD1	CASSLKGPTGGSYEQYF	TGTGCCAGCAGTTTGAAGGGGCCGACAGGGGGCTCCTACGAGCAGTACTTC
NA	TRBV28	TRBJ2-7	NA	CASSFSDKSSYEQYF	TGTGCCAGCAGTTTCTCGGACAAGAGCTCCTACGAGCAGTACTTC
NA	TRBV3-1/TRBV3-2	TRBJ1-3	NA	CASSQETAGGDTIYF	TGTGCCAGCAGCCAAGAGACTGCAGGAGGAGACACCATATATTTT
NA	TRBV3-1/TRBV3-2	TRBJ2-1	TRBD2	CASSGTSGGYEQFF	TGTGCCAGTTCCGGGACTAGCGGGGGTTATGAGCAGTTCTTC
NA	TRBV25-1	TRBJ1-1	TRBD1	CASSGKPNRGDAEAFF	TGTGCCAGCAGTGGGAAGCCAAACAGGGGAGACGCTGAAGCTTTCTTT
once	TRBV11-2	TRBJ2-7	NA	CASSLVESYEQYF	TGTGCCAGCAGCTTAGTTGAGAGCTACGAGCAGTACTTC
NA	TRBV3-1/TRBV3-2	TRBJ2-7	TRBD2	CASSQTTSGSYEQYF	TGTGCCAGCAGCCAAACGACTAGCGGCTCCTACGAGCAGTACTTC
NA	TRBV7-3	TRBJ2-3	NA	CASSSRSSDTQYF	TGTGCCAGCAGCTCGCGAAGTTCAGATACGCAGTATTTT
NA	TRBV6-5	TRBJ1-1	NA	CASNTPTGTEAFF	TGTGCCAGCAACACCCCCACGGGAACTGAAGCTTTCTTT
NA	TRBV5-1	TRBJ1-4	NA	CASSSTGATNEKLFF	TGCGCCAGCAGCTCGACCGGAGCGACTAATGAAAAACTGTTTTTT
NA	TRBV19	TRBJ2-5	TRBD1	CASARQGALETQYF	TGTGCCAGTGCACGACAGGGAGCTTTGGAGACCCAGTACTTC
NA	TRBV2	TRBJ1-5	NA	CASSESMDSPQHF	TGTGCCAGCAGTGAATCTATGGACAGCCCCCAGCATTTT
NA	TRBV9	TRBJ2-2	NA	CASSVGQRGTGELFF	TGTGCCAGCAGCGTAGGCCAGCGTGGGACCGGGGAGCTGTTTTTT
NA	TRBV6-5	TRBJ1-2	NA	CASSYGQGTSYTF	TGTGCCAGCAGTTACGGGCAGGGGACGAGCTACACCTTC
NA	TRBV7-2	TRBJ2-5	TRBD2	CASSLGTSGGMKTQYF	TGTGCCAGCAGCTTAGGGACTAGCGGGGGTATGAAGACCCAGTACTTC
NA	TRBV5-5	TRBJ1-2	NA	CASSLGQTAGGYTF	TGTGCCAGCAGCTTGGGGCAAACTGCAGGAGGCTACACCTTC
NA	TRBV5-1	TRBJ1-6	TRBD1	CASSLEGARNSPLHF	TGCGCCAGCAGCTTGGAGGGGGCCAGAAATTCACCCCTCCACTTT
NA	TRBV5-4	TRBJ2-1	TRBD2	CASSPAGGRSTEQFF	TGTGCCAGCAGCCCGGCGGGGGGCCGTTCAACTGAGCAGTTCTTC
once	TRBV5-1	TRBJ1-5	NA	CASSRDVGGNQPQHF	TGCGCCAGCAGCCGGGATGTGGGTGGTAATCAGCCCCAGCATTTT